Each of the 14 T cell receptor beta chains below was sequenced from the same sample in a study of T-cell reconstitution after alpha-beta-depleted transplantation in children (TCRdb year 2016). Libraries came from PCR. The sequencer was an Illumina HiSeq 2500. Molecular barcoding was employed in the preparation of TCR libraries, with unique molecular identifiers being used to normalize TCRbeta repertoire quantification. TCRdb applied fastp at Q25 and MiXCR to the public reads, then kept only in-frame beta chains. One record per CDR3 amino acid sequence lists the most common genes and DNA. Within this sample are fewer than 35,000 distinct CDR3 sequences, with 15% to 20% of them counted one time only. Clones ranked in the top ten supply approximately 35% of the sample. The time point label, as the study defines it: day 60 (about 2 months) after transplantation. Read against the paper, the sample's treatment or condition label means: allogeneic hematopoietic cell transplantation with graft depleted of TCRalphabeta T cells and CD19 B cells.

Source: PBMCs, mostly from graft donor cells, taken 60 days after TCRalphabeta/CD19-depleted stem cell transplant. The receptors were gathered from a male patient aged 2-10 years who had a stem cell transplant for acute lymphoblastic leukemia, so the T cells may come from the graft donor.

For the CDR3, the DNA is TGTGCCAGCAGTTTTCGGAGACAGTTCACTACCATGCATGGCTACACCTTC. It yields the protein CASSFRRQFTTMHGYTF. V gene TRBV12-3 or TRBV12-4 combines with J gene TRBJ1-2, with D perhaps matching TRBD1 (5 bases). Trimming pared 3 bases from V and 6 bases from J, leaving 23 bases between. This CDR3 is 17 amino acids long.

Only a few counts were recorded for this clonotype. A junction end diverges from the germline sequence, so it may reflect a read error. The J gene is TRBJ2-1, the V gene TRBV20-1; 14 bases line up with TRBD2. There are 16 residues in the CDR3. Germline loops: CDR1 DFQATT, CDR2 SNEGSKA (reference sequence). Written as DNA, the CDR3 is TGCAGTACTAGCGGGACTAGCGGGAGCTCCTACAATGAGCAGTTCTTC. Amino acids: CSTSGTSGSSYNEQFF.

V and J are TRBV9 and TRBJ2-5, with D perhaps being TRBD1 or TRBD2 (5 bases each). Germline CDR1 SGDLS, CDR2 YYNGEE. The CDR3 is made up of 13 amino acids. The V end was cut by 0 bases, the J end by 2 bases, with 5 bases between. CDR3 in amino acids: CASSVGGQETQYF. CDR3 bases: TGTGCCAGCAGCGTAGGGGGGCAAGAGACCCAGTACTTC.

This clonotype was detected ten times or more. V gene TRBV12-3 or TRBV12-4 combines with J gene TRBJ2-5, with 7 positions matching TRBD1. The V segment lost 5 bases and the J segment 1 base; nucleotides outside the gene matches: 7. The CDR3 runs 15 residues. As DNA, the CDR3 is TGTGCCAGCAGTCCGAACAGACAGGGCCAAGAGACCCAGTACTTC. Translating it yields CASSPNRQGQETQYF.

The gene calls are TRBV10-3 and TRBJ2-7; D may correspond to TRBD1 or TRBD2 (5 bases each). Deletions cut 4 bases from V and 8 bases from J, with 9 bases between. From germline, CDR1 is ENHRY and CDR2 SYGVKD. The CDR3 runs to 11 residues. The CDR3, as DNA: TGTGCCATCAGTGGACCGGGACAGCAGTACTTC. Translating gives CAISGPGQQYF.

The chain combines TRBV21-1 with TRBJ1-1; the table calls TRBD1, which could not be checked here. TRBV21-1 is a known pseudogene. This CDR3 contains 14 residues. Here the CDR3 DNA reads TGTGCCAGCAGCCGCCTCCGGGAAAACACTGAAGCTTTCTTT. The encoded protein is CASSRLRENTEAFF.

By sample share, this clonotype is medium-sized. The rearrangement uses TRBV20-1 and TRBJ2-7; a weak D match, TRBD2 (5 bases). Deletions cut 4 bases from V and 0 bases from J, with 10 bases between. The germline V gene encodes CDR1 DFQATT and CDR2 SNEGSKA (reference sequence). This CDR3 comprises 13 residues. DNA of the CDR3: TGCAGTGCTACTCGAGGGAACTCCTACGAGCAGTACTTC. Encoded protein: CSATRGNSYEQYF.

In its sample, this clonotype was seen many times. V gene TRBV12-3 or TRBV12-4 combines with J gene TRBJ2-3; D may be TRBD2 (6 bases). The V and J ends lost 0 bases and 2 bases respectively, with 6 bases between them. The CDR3 extends over 14 amino acids. The CDR3 sequence is CASSLAGLTDTQYF. The CDR3 DNA is TGTGCCAGCAGTTTAGCGGGACTCACAGATACGCAGTATTTT.

In this sample, this clonotype turned up a few times. The V gene is TRBV29-1, the J gene TRBJ2-5, with D unresolved. Trimming shortened V by 6 bases and J by 9 bases, and 11 bases separated the two germline ends. The germline gives CDR1 SQVTM, CDR2 ANQGSEA. The CDR3 length is 10 residues. The CDR3 nucleotides read TGCAGCGTCTCGGAGTCCTCCCAGTACTTC. Amino acids: CSVSESSQYF.

For this clonotype: Just one base apart from a much larger clone, this may be a read error. Given the absence of the conserved phenylalanine or tryptophan at the CDR3 end, a read error is likely. The chain carries TRBV5-1 and TRBJ1-1; maybe TRBD1 (5 bases). Trimming removed 6 bases at V and 1 base at J, with 13 bases between. Germline V gene data show CDR1 as SGHRS and CDR2 as YFSETQ. The CDR3 consists of 14 residues. The CDR3 loop is CASTTGGQNTEAFC. As DNA, the CDR3 is TGCGCCAGCACCACCGGCGGACAGAACACTGAAGCTTTCTGT.

This clonotype was picked up many times. The rearrangement links TRBV20-1 to TRBJ2-2; D might be TRBD1 or TRBD2, each matching 5 bases. Trimming took off 3 bases at V and 5 bases at J, with 10 bases between the two ends. From germline, CDR1 is DFQATT and CDR2 SNEGSKA (reference sequence). The CDR3 totals 13 residues. The CDR3 protein is CSASGAATGELFF. CDR3 coding DNA: TGCAGTGCTAGCGGGGCCGCGACCGGGGAGCTGTTTTTT.

Points on this clonotype: It is likely a read error, because the conserved phenylalanine at the end of the CDR3 is missing. J is TRBJ1-5 and V is TRBV6-1; the match to TRBD1 covers 7 bases. This CDR3 comprises 16 residues. The V segment lost 6 bases and the J segment 2 bases; nucleotides outside the gene matches: 10. Germline assignment: CDR1 MNHNS and CDR2 SASEGT. The CDR3 coding sequence is TGTGCCAGCAGGCCACAGGGGCTTGCTGGCAATCAGCCCCAGCATTCT. Protein sequence: CASRPQGLAGNQPQHS.

This clonotype came up many times. This chain links TRBV20-1 with TRBJ1-5; D is perhaps TRBD1 (5 bases). This CDR3 is built from 11 residues. V dropped 6 bases and J dropped 5 bases, with 8 bases sitting between them. Germline V gene lookup returns CDR1 DFQATT and CDR2 SNEGSKA (reference sequence). The CDR3 bases are TGCAGTGCCCGGGGGGATCAGCCCCAGCATTTT. Amino acid sequence: CSARGDQPQHF.

This chain connects TRBV27 to TRBJ2-2; perhaps TRBD1 as D (8 bases). The CDR3 is made up of 16 amino acids. V was pared by 6 bases and J by 4 bases, with 18 bases between. The germline CDR1 and CDR2 sequences are MNHEY and SMNVEV (reference sequence). The CDR3 DNA reads TGTGCCAGCAGACCCACACAGGGGGGGGCCACCGGGGAGCTGTTTTTT. Protein sequence: CASRPTQGGATGELFF.